These T cell receptor beta chains were read from a single sample in a study of blood T cell repertoires in COVID-19. Only in-frame clones appear in the TCRdb table, and some are missing; sequencing was by immunoSEQ multiplex PCR. The sample records approximately 220,000 clones, approximately 84% being singletons. Sequenced input: peripheral blood. These receptors were collected from a man aged 45-60 years with acute or convalescent COVID-19. Both conserved end residues are part of each CDR3. A D gene is named only where the DNA matches it firmly. For some rows the clone size is stated as once, few or many, or as a class when expanded; others skip it.

clone size | D gene | J gene | V gene | CDR3 protein | CDR3 DNA
. | TRBD1 | TRBJ2-6 | TRBV14 | CASSQVGQAGANVLTF | TGTGCCAGCAGCCAAGTAGGACAGGCTGGGGCCAACGTCCTGACTTTC
. | TRBD1 | TRBJ1-5 | TRBV6-7 | CASSPRTGGRVGNQPQHF | TGTGCCAGCAGTCCTAGGACAGGGGGGCGGGTTGGCAATCAGCCCCAGCATTTT
few | . | TRBJ1-2 | TRBV3-1/TRBV3-2 | CASSQRGTYGYTF | TGTGCCAGCAGCCAACGGGGGACCTATGGCTACACCTTC
. | . | TRBJ2-7 | TRBV10-1 | CASSEPSGTPVF | TGCGCCAGCAGTGAGCCAAGCGGGACACCCGTGTTC
. | . | TRBJ1-3 | TRBV7-9 | CASSDEDSYNSGNTIYF | TGTGCCAGCAGCGACGAGGACAGCTACAACTCTGGAAACACCATATATTTT
. | TRBD1 | TRBJ1-3 | TRBV6-5 | CASSKTGVDTIYF | TGTGCCAGCAGTAAGACAGGGGTAGACACCATATATTTT
. | . | TRBJ1-1 | TRBV5-1 | CASSSSGDNTEAFF | TGCGCCAGCAGCTCTTCGGGGGACAACACTGAAGCTTTCTTT
few | TRBD1 | TRBJ1-1 | TRBV18 | CASSPVGTDTEAFF | TGTGCCAGCTCACCGGTGGGGACAGACACTGAAGCTTTCTTT
. | . | TRBJ1-1 | TRBV18 | CASSPTRENTEAFF | TGTGCCAGCTCACCAACGAGAGAGAACACTGAAGCTTTCTTT
. | . | TRBJ1-2 | TRBV6-5 | CASSYVGGLANYGYTF | TGTGCCAGCAGTTACGTCGGGGGGCTAGCTAACTATGGCTACACCTTC
. | TRBD1 | TRBJ2-7 | TRBV18 | CASSPGGQGSYEQYF | TGTGCCAGCTCACCGGGGGGACAGGGGTCCTACGAGCAGTACTTC
. | . | TRBJ2-5 | TRBV5-4 | CASSLGSRQETQYF | TGTGCCAGCAGCTTGGGGTCGAGGCAAGAGACCCAGTACTTC
. | . | TRBJ1-3 | TRBV5-1 | CASSLQGLSGNTIYF | TGCGCCAGCAGCTTACAGGGTTTGTCTGGAAACACCATATATTTT
once | . | TRBJ1-1 | TRBV5-1 | CASSPRGMNTEAFF | TGCGCCAGCAGCCCCCGAGGAATGAACACTGAAGCTTTCTTT
. | TRBD1 | TRBJ2-5 | TRBV5-1 | CASSLVAGGAVETQYF | TGCGCCAGCAGCTTGGTGGCAGGGGGCGCGGTGGAGACCCAGTACTTC
few | TRBD2 | TRBJ2-1 | TRBV27 | CASSTPSGAVGVEQFF | TGTGCCAGCAGTACGCCTAGCGGGGCCGTAGGGGTTGAGCAGTTCTTC
once | . | TRBJ1-1 | TRBV6-1 | CASSEAWAGENTEAFF | TGTGCCAGCAGTGAAGCTTGGGCAGGGGAGAACACTGAAGCTTTCTTT
. | TRBD1 | TRBJ1-5 | TRBV19 | CASSIIDRGNNQPQHF | TGTGCCAGTAGTATTATTGACAGGGGGAATAATCAGCCCCAGCATTTT
. | . | TRBJ1-5 | TRBV5-5 | CASSLVAGGNQPQHF | TGTGCCAGCAGCTTGGTGGCAGGCGGCAATCAGCCCCAGCATTTT
. | TRBD2 | TRBJ2-5 | TRBV6-1 | CASSEGIAGVAGTQYF | TGTGCCAGCAGTGAAGGGATAGCGGGGGTGGCAGGGACCCAGTACTTC
once | TRBD1 | TRBJ2-2 | TRBV25-1 | CASSGRGQGLTGELFF | TGTGCCAGCAGTGGCCGCGGACAGGGACTCACCGGGGAGCTGTTTTTT
. | TRBD1 | TRBJ2-2 | TRBV19 | CASSIKTGTRTGELFF | TGTGCCAGTAGTATCAAGACAGGGACCCGCACCGGGGAGCTGTTTTTT
. | . | TRBJ1-1 | TRBV6-5 | CRGGGRWMNTEAFF | TGCCGGGGAGGGGGGAGGTGGATGAACACTGAAGCTTTCTTT
. | . | TRBJ1-2 | TRBV7-9 | CASSLDSYGYTF | TGTGCCAGCAGTTTAGACAGCTATGGCTACACCTTC
. | TRBD1 | TRBJ2-3 | TRBV10-2 | CASSERTGKGDTQYF | TGCGCCAGCAGTGAGAGGACAGGGAAGGGAGATACGCAGTATTTT
. | TRBD1 | TRBJ1-4 | TRBV19 | CASRRTGFNEKLFF | TGTGCCAGTAGACGGACAGGATTTAATGAAAAACTGTTTTTT
. | TRBD2 | TRBJ2-2 | TRBV30 | CAWVRGTSGVNTGELFF | TGTGCCTGGGTGCGCGGGACTAGCGGGGTGAACACCGGGGAGCTGTTTTTT
few | . | TRBJ2-3 | TRBV13 | CASSLDNTDTQYF | TGTGCCAGCAGTTTGGACAACACAGATACGCAGTATTTT
few | . | TRBJ1-1 | TRBV10-3 | CAISESAGYALGDTEAFF | TGTGCCATCAGTGAGTCGGCAGGATATGCCTTAGGTGACACTGAAGCTTTCTTT
. | . | TRBJ2-5 | TRBV29-1 | CSVAKGDETQYF | TGCAGCGTTGCTAAGGGGGACGAGACCCAGTACTTC
. | . | TRBJ1-2 | TRBV14 | CASSQGEGNYGYTF | TGTGCCAGCAGCCAAGGGGAGGGAAACTATGGCTACACCTTC
. | . | TRBJ1-1 | TRBV3-1/TRBV3-2 | CASSQVFQGEAFF | TGTGCCAGCAGCCAAGTTTTCCAGGGTGAAGCTTTCTTT
. | . | TRBJ1-2 | TRBV29-1 | CSVDLDSAVGGYTF | TGCAGCGTTGATTTGGACAGCGCTGTCGGTGGCTACACCTTC
. | TRBD2 | TRBJ2-2 | TRBV30 | CAWKSSGGITGELFF | TGTGCCTGGAAGTCAAGCGGGGGGATAACCGGGGAGCTGTTTTTT
few | . | TRBJ1-2 | TRBV6-5 | CASSYSFTGIGYGYTF | TGTGCCAGCAGTTACTCGTTTACAGGGATCGGCTATGGCTACACCTTC
. | . | TRBJ2-2 | TRBV19 | CASTTHQRDTGELFF | TGTGCCAGTACGACCCACCAGCGGGACACCGGGGAGCTGTTTTTT
. | . | TRBJ1-1 | TRBV29-1 | CGVGVTGNPFMMNTEAFF | TGCGGCGTTGGGGTAACAGGGAACCCGTTCATGATGAACACTGAAGCTTTCTTT
. | TRBD2 | TRBJ2-2 | TRBV4-2 | CASSHLAGGPPGELFF | TGTGCCAGCAGCCACCTAGCGGGGGGGCCCCCCGGGGAGCTGTTTTTT
few | . | TRBJ1-3 | TRBV6-1 | CASSEVLRISGNTIYF | TGTGCCAGCAGTGAAGTTCTCCGTATCTCTGGAAACACCATATATTTT
once | . | TRBJ1-4 | TRBV5-4 | CASSLGATDLGSMKDLFF | TGTGCCAGCAGCCTGGGGGCGACAGACTTAGGTTCAATGAAAGACCTGTTTTTT
. | TRBD1 | TRBJ2-1 | TRBV5-1 | CASSTGQDNEQFF | TGCGCCAGCAGCACGGGACAGGACAATGAGCAGTTCTTC
once | TRBD1 | TRBJ1-2 | TRBV27 | CASSSQGADQYGYTF | TGTGCCAGCAGTTCACAGGGGGCTGATCAATATGGCTACACCTTC
few | . | TRBJ2-7 | TRBV7-6 | CASSRGGGAPTYEQYF | TGTGCCAGCAGCCGAGGGGGTGGGGCTCCGACCTACGAGCAGTACTTC
. | TRBD1 | TRBJ1-1 | TRBV6-4 | CASSDLQGGEAFF | TGTGCCAGCAGTGACTTACAGGGGGGAGAAGCTTTCTTT
. | . | TRBJ2-2 | TRBV13 | CASSLGQNTGELFF | TGTGCCAGCAGCTTAGGACAGAACACCGGGGAGCTGTTTTTT
. | TRBD1 | TRBJ1-5 | TRBV19 | CASSLLPTGANQPQHF | TGTGCCAGTAGTCTATTACCTACAGGGGCCAATCAGCCCCAGCATTTT
. | . | TRBJ1-3 | TRBV13 | CASSAGNTIYF | TGTGCCAGCAGCGCGGGAAACACCATATATTTT
. | . | TRBJ1-5 | TRBV6-1 | CASSERSTGGNQPQHF | TGTGCCAGCAGTGAGCGGTCGACAGGAGGCAATCAGCCCCAGCATTTT
. | . | TRBJ2-7 | TRBV11-2 | CASSLLFYEQYF | TGTGCCAGCAGCCTACTATTCTACGAGCAGTACTTC
few | . | TRBJ1-2 | TRBV5-8 | CASIPPNGVYGYTF | TGTGCCTCTATCCCCCCGAATGGAGTCTATGGCTACACCTTC
. | TRBD2 | TRBJ2-1 | TRBV5-1 | CASSRPSGDNEQFF | TGCGCCAGCAGCCGGCCTAGCGGGGACAATGAGCAGTTCTTC
. | TRBD2 | TRBJ2-7 | TRBV2 | CASFSTSSEQYF | TGTGCCAGCTTTTCGACTAGCAGCGAGCAGTACTTC
. | TRBD1 | TRBJ1-5 | TRBV12-3/TRBV12-4 | CASRGQGRPQHF | TGTGCCAGCAGGGGACAGGGACGGCCCCAGCATTTT
. | . | TRBJ1-2 | TRBV6-2/TRBV6-3 | CASTSSTPRFYGYTF | TGTGCCAGCACTTCCTCGACACCTCGGTTTTATGGCTACACCTTC
once | . | TRBJ1-1 | TRBV18 | CASSPPKSGWTEAFF | TGTGCCAGCTCACCCCCGAAGTCGGGTTGGACTGAAGCTTTCTTT
. | . | TRBJ1-5 | TRBV2 | CASTAGLSNQPQHF | TGTGCCAGCACCGCAGGTTTAAGCAATCAGCCCCAGCATTTT
. | . | TRBJ2-5 | TRBV2 | CASSVGGGEETQYF | TGTGCCAGCAGTGTGGGCGGGGGCGAAGAGACCCAGTACTTC
. | . | TRBJ1-3 | TRBV2 | CASSVVGGPGNTIYF | TGTGCCAGCAGTGTAGTCGGGGGGCCTGGAAACACCATATATTTT